Listed here is a single T cell receptor (beta chain). Its antigen specificity is not known. Base qualities were left out, and no much larger clone turns up one base away. According to the germline V gene (reference sequence), CDR1 reads GTSNPN and CDR2 reads SVGIG. The germline V and J ends show losses of 5 bases and 12 bases respectively, and no gene match explains 9 bases of the junction. Inclusive of the bounding cysteine and phenylalanine, the CDR3 is 13 residues long. Only the CDR3 DNA stays, 39 bases, in frame from base 1. One collaborating source in Seattle enrolled patients during active infection and followed them longitudinally through the course of disease. Whole blood was collected in K2EDTA tubes by collaborating institutions according to the institutions' own protocols. For TCRbeta analysis, collaborators shipped samples in one of three forms: frozen whole blood, isolated PBMCs, or DNA extracted from either of those sample types.

These data are taken from a study of blood T cell repertoires in COVID-19 (dated by TCRdb to between 2020 and 2021). Study-wide context: Samples covering the acute and convalescent phases of COVID-19 were provided by collaborators in the United States, Italy and Spain. The prospective study material was composed of cDNA or gDNA derived from T cells, B-cell-depleted T cells, or PBMCs. Deeply sampled blood TCRbeta repertoires from subjects exposed to, actively infected with, or recovered from COVID-19 were included in the dataset. The repertoires were released in a freely available public database meant as a resource for research on the immune response to SARS-CoV-2. The samples were drawn from the first 160 participants of the ongoing ImmuneRACE study and from 1,200 or so subjects provided by 6 global collaborators. Sample metadata almost always included a de-identified subject ID, COVID-19 status, age in years and sex. HLA class I and class II types, where available, came from metadata supplied by the sample provider rather than from assay-based typing.

Broader findings and caveats from the paper: The quantity of clinical and demographic metadata differed by source and by participant and was supplied without curation.

TCRbeta CDR3 regions were amplified from genomic DNA by means of the immunoSEQ Assay, a bias-controlled multiplex PCR. On the authors' methods: The number of nucleated cells in each sample was estimated by amplification of reference gene primers within the assay. To quantify the absolute abundance of each unique TCRbeta CDR3 rearrangement, sequence reads were collapsed and filtered. For each sample, productive Simpson clonality was calculated as the square root of Simpson's diversity index over productive rearrangements. In TCRdb, the immuneACCESS table is reduced to in-frame sequences with V and J assigned. These tables do not hold every clone; where another copy was compared, an unresolved V gene accounts for under half, and the others remain unexplained. Clonal size and the V and J genes are those of that table, whereas D and trimming came from the DNA. For this sample the table gives 200,000 to 250,000 clones, of which approximately 81% were detected only once. Over 9.5% of the sample is in the top ten clones.

The sample consisted of peripheral blood. The source of this sequence is a woman older than 75 with COVID-19, enrolled during active disease. Recombination connected TRBV30 to TRBJ1-6; a stretch of 8 junction bases matches TRBD1. The CDR3 here reads CAWAGGATEPLHF. The base sequence is TGTGCCTGGGCAGGGGGCGCGACGGAACCCCTCCACTTT.